Listed below are T cell receptor beta chains from one sample, sequenced in a study of beta chain features in type 1 diabetes. Clones were sequenced by immunoSEQ multiplex PCR, and TCRdb holds only the in-frame ones, with some missing. Of roughly 230,000 clones listed, about 9.3% are singletons. Material for sequencing was naive CD4+ T cells from blood. The receptors here all came from a woman between 18 and 30 years old in good health. The CDR3 runs from the conserved cysteine through the conserved F or W. Fields, in order: J gene, D gene, V gene, clone size, CDR3 protein, CDR3 DNA. D genes are given only for firm matches. Rows give clone size only sometimes, using once, few, many, or a class for an expanded clone.

J gene: TRBJ2-7; D gene: -; V gene: TRBV9; clone size: few; CDR3 protein: CASSPRAGGLYEQYF; CDR3 DNA: TGTGCCAGCAGCCCTCGGGCGGGTGGACTCTACGAGCAGTACTTC
J gene: TRBJ2-7; D gene: TRBD1; V gene: TRBV15; clone size: -; CDR3 protein: CATSRLPGTGVGHEQYF; CDR3 DNA: TGTGCCACCAGCAGACTCCCCGGGACAGGGGTGGGTCACGAGCAGTACTTC
J gene: TRBJ2-1; D gene: TRBD1; V gene: TRBV28; clone size: -; CDR3 protein: CASSRTGVDEQFF; CDR3 DNA: TGTGCCAGCAGTCGGACAGGGGTGGATGAGCAGTTCTTC
J gene: TRBJ1-5; D gene: -; V gene: TRBV11-2; clone size: -; CDR3 protein: CASSLEGASNQPQHF; CDR3 DNA: TGTGCCAGCAGCTTAGAGGGGGCCTCCAATCAGCCCCAGCATTTT
J gene: TRBJ1-1; D gene: -; V gene: TRBV6-5; clone size: -; CDR3 protein: CASRERDTPNTEAFF; CDR3 DNA: TGTGCCAGCAGGGAGAGGGACACACCTAACACTGAAGCTTTCTTT
J gene: TRBJ2-6; D gene: TRBD1; V gene: TRBV4-1; clone size: -; CDR3 protein: CASSLARGRSGANVLTF; CDR3 DNA: TGCGCCAGCAGCCTCGCGAGGGGGCGCTCTGGGGCCAACGTCCTGACTTTC
J gene: TRBJ2-7; D gene: TRBD1; V gene: TRBV27; clone size: -; CDR3 protein: CASSYFPGQGAYEQYF; CDR3 DNA: TGTGCCAGCAGTTACTTCCCGGGACAGGGGGCTTATGAGCAGTACTTC
J gene: TRBJ1-2; D gene: TRBD1; V gene: TRBV27; clone size: -; CDR3 protein: CASRLTKWDSYGYTF; CDR3 DNA: TGTGCCAGCAGATTGACTAAATGGGACAGCTATGGCTACACCTTC
J gene: TRBJ1-4; D gene: -; V gene: TRBV15; clone size: few; CDR3 protein: CATSQGPNEKLFF; CDR3 DNA: TGTGCCACCAGCCAGGGCCCTAATGAAAAACTGTTTTTT
J gene: TRBJ2-3; D gene: -; V gene: TRBV9; clone size: few; CDR3 protein: CASRGGSEIQYF; CDR3 DNA: TGTGCCAGCAGAGGCGGGTCGGAAATACAGTATTTT
J gene: TRBJ2-7; D gene: -; V gene: TRBV5-4; clone size: few; CDR3 protein: CASSRPDSSYEQYF; CDR3 DNA: TGTGCCAGCAGCCGTCCGGACAGCTCCTACGAGCAGTACTTC
J gene: TRBJ1-1; D gene: -; V gene: TRBV12-5; clone size: -; CDR3 protein: CASGGETENTEAFF; CDR3 DNA: TGTGCTAGTGGAGGAGAAACGGAGAACACTGAAGCTTTCTTT
J gene: TRBJ2-7; D gene: TRBD1; V gene: TRBV29-1; clone size: few; CDR3 protein: CSVEDPGTGFLSPGEQYF; CDR3 DNA: TGCAGCGTTGAAGATCCCGGGACAGGATTTTTATCGCCTGGCGAGCAGTACTTC
J gene: TRBJ1-1; D gene: -; V gene: TRBV18; clone size: few; CDR3 protein: CASSPQGNTEAFF; CDR3 DNA: TGTGCCAGCTCACCGCAGGGAAACACTGAAGCTTTCTTT
J gene: TRBJ1-5; D gene: -; V gene: TRBV19; clone size: few; CDR3 protein: CASSEQGFSNQPQHF; CDR3 DNA: TGTGCCAGTTCAGAACAGGGATTTAGCAATCAGCCCCAGCATTTT
J gene: TRBJ2-1; D gene: -; V gene: TRBV5-1; clone size: -; CDR3 protein: CASSLSDRSTRKSYNEQFF; CDR3 DNA: TGCGCCAGCAGCTTGTCGGACAGATCGACAAGAAAATCCTACAATGAGCAGTTCTTC
J gene: TRBJ2-3; D gene: TRBD2; V gene: TRBV5-4; clone size: few; CDR3 protein: CASSPGLSGRAGDTQYF; CDR3 DNA: TGTGCCAGCAGCCCCGGCCTTAGCGGGAGGGCGGGAGATACGCAGTATTTT
J gene: TRBJ2-2; D gene: TRBD1; V gene: TRBV6-6; clone size: few; CDR3 protein: CASSSGQGRTGELFF; CDR3 DNA: TGTGCCAGCAGTTCCGGACAGGGACGCACCGGGGAGCTGTTTTTT
J gene: TRBJ1-1; D gene: -; V gene: TRBV2; clone size: -; CDR3 protein: CASSESGRWGNTEAFF; CDR3 DNA: TGTGCCAGCAGTGAATCGGGGAGATGGGGGAACACTGAAGCTTTCTTT
J gene: TRBJ1-5; D gene: -; V gene: TRBV19; clone size: -; CDR3 protein: CASSPVGGNGNQPQHF; CDR3 DNA: TGTGCCAGTAGTCCGGTCGGGGGAAATGGCAATCAGCCCCAGCATTTT
J gene: TRBJ1-5; D gene: -; V gene: TRBV7-6; clone size: few; CDR3 protein: CASSLAGVSNQPQHF; CDR3 DNA: TGTGCCAGCAGCTTAGCCGGGGTTAGCAATCAGCCCCAGCATTTT
J gene: TRBJ1-1; D gene: TRBD1; V gene: TRBV19; clone size: few; CDR3 protein: CASIWGQGSEAFF; CDR3 DNA: TGTGCCAGTATATGGGGACAGGGGTCTGAAGCTTTCTTT
J gene: TRBJ1-5; D gene: TRBD1; V gene: TRBV2; clone size: once; CDR3 protein: CASRPTGAYSNQPQHF; CDR3 DNA: TGTGCCAGCAGACCCACAGGGGCGTATAGCAATCAGCCCCAGCATTTT
J gene: TRBJ2-5; D gene: -; V gene: TRBV11-2; clone size: few; CDR3 protein: CASSLLGGGAQYF; CDR3 DNA: TGTGCCAGCAGCCTACTAGGAGGGGGGGCCCAGTACTTC
J gene: TRBJ2-5; D gene: -; V gene: TRBV5-6; clone size: few; CDR3 protein: CASSYLTKWETQYF; CDR3 DNA: TGTGCCAGCAGCTACCTTACAAAATGGGAGACCCAGTACTTC
J gene: TRBJ2-7; D gene: TRBD1; V gene: TRBV10-3; clone size: few; CDR3 protein: CAISQGTGWYEQYF; CDR3 DNA: TGTGCCATCAGCCAGGGGACAGGTTGGTACGAGCAGTACTTC
J gene: TRBJ2-1; D gene: TRBD2; V gene: TRBV27; clone size: -; CDR3 protein: CASSPRKSGRANEQFF; CDR3 DNA: TGTGCCAGCAGCCCAAGGAAAAGCGGGAGGGCCAATGAGCAGTTCTTC
J gene: TRBJ2-7; D gene: TRBD1; V gene: TRBV6-6; clone size: -; CDR3 protein: CASSYSTGESYEQYF; CDR3 DNA: TGTGCCAGCAGTTACTCGACAGGGGAAAGCTACGAGCAGTACTTC
J gene: TRBJ2-3; D gene: TRBD2; V gene: TRBV7-3; clone size: -; CDR3 protein: CASSLTASGGAADTQYF; CDR3 DNA: TGTGCCAGCAGTCTAACGGCTAGCGGGGGGGCTGCAGATACGCAGTATTTT
J gene: TRBJ2-4; D gene: TRBD1; V gene: TRBV4-1; clone size: once; CDR3 protein: CASRPTGDGRNIQYF; CDR3 DNA: TGCGCCAGCAGACCGACAGGGGACGGGCGAAACATTCAGTACTTC
J gene: TRBJ2-3; D gene: TRBD2; V gene: TRBV5-4; clone size: -; CDR3 protein: CASSLTIAGTDTQYF; CDR3 DNA: TGTGCCAGCAGTTTGACTATAGCGGGGACAGATACGCAGTATTTT
J gene: TRBJ1-6; D gene: -; V gene: TRBV7-9; clone size: -; CDR3 protein: CASSLGSSYNSPLHF; CDR3 DNA: TGTGCCAGCAGCTTAGGGAGCTCCTATAATTCACCCCTCCACTTT
J gene: TRBJ1-2; D gene: -; V gene: TRBV30; clone size: -; CDR3 protein: CAWSATGNYGYTF; CDR3 DNA: TGTGCCTGGAGTGCCACAGGGAACTATGGCTACACCTTC
J gene: TRBJ2-6; D gene: -; V gene: TRBV7-9; clone size: many; CDR3 protein: CAQDSGANVLTF; CDR3 DNA: TGTGCCCAGGACTCAGGGGCCAACGTCCTGACTTTC
J gene: TRBJ2-1; D gene: TRBD1; V gene: TRBV2; clone size: few; CDR3 protein: CASINIGPQGGQFF; CDR3 DNA: TGTGCCAGCATCAACATAGGACCACAGGGGGGACAGTTCTTC
J gene: TRBJ1-1; D gene: TRBD1; V gene: TRBV5-6; clone size: few; CDR3 protein: CASSLDRGNTEAFF; CDR3 DNA: TGTGCCAGCAGCTTGGACAGGGGGAACACTGAAGCTTTCTTT
J gene: TRBJ1-5; D gene: -; V gene: TRBV2; clone size: -; CDR3 protein: CASSEQGNQPQHF; CDR3 DNA: TGTGCCAGCAGTGAACAGGGCAATCAGCCCCAGCATTTT
J gene: TRBJ1-5; D gene: TRBD1; V gene: TRBV6-5; clone size: few; CDR3 protein: CASSLTGAQPQHF; CDR3 DNA: TGTGCCAGCAGTCTTACAGGGGCTCAGCCCCAGCATTTT
J gene: TRBJ2-1; D gene: TRBD2; V gene: TRBV19; clone size: few; CDR3 protein: CASSITSGRIDEQFF; CDR3 DNA: TGTGCCAGTAGTATTACTAGCGGGAGGATCGATGAGCAGTTCTTC